The TCR beta chain described here comes from a study of identical twins. TCRdb reprocessed the 5' RACE reads with MiXCR, giving one entry per CDR3 protein. The repertoire holds 450,000 to 650,000 distinct CDR3 sequences, with approximately 10% as singletons. The germline gives CDR1 SNHLY, CDR2 FYNNEI. CDR3 size: 13 residues. The same specimen was also included in a second study, on yellow fever vaccine responses in identical twins.

Source material: PBMCs. The V and J genes are TRBV2 and TRBJ1-2; weak D call: TRBD1 (6 bases). The TCR comes from a woman between 18 and 30 years old in good health. The CDR3 DNA is TGTGCGGGGGCAGACGTCCTTAACTATGGCTACACCTTC. It codes for CAGADVLNYGYTF.